This T cell receptor (beta chain) was sequenced during a study of T cell repertoires in ileal Crohn's disease. Study-level information: Patients had a median 7.9-year disease duration, and about 36% were active smokers. Biopsies of the neoterminal ileum at postoperative colonoscopy form M6 samples.

This clone was seen a few times. Its cognate antigen is unknown. Germline V CDR1 and CDR2: MNHEY, SVGAGI. The CDR3 has 14 amino acids. Trimming pared 8 bases from V and 5 bases from J, leaving 18 bases between. Whole-study findings and limits: Endoscopic recurrence occurred in every patient whose clonality exceeded 26.8%.

Time point reported: neoterminal ileum biopsy at postoperative endoscopy, about 6 months after surgery. Each sample's TCRB immunosequencing used about 500 nanograms of biopsy DNA. Profiling relied on immunoSEQ multiplex PCR, and the TCRdb table lists in-frame clones only, not all of them. The sample carries about 13,000 clones, roughly 78% recorded once. The source material was ileal tissue. This sequence was found in an adult with Crohn's disease. V usage is TRBV6-5 and J usage is TRBJ1-1; D is unclear. CDR3 nucleotides: TGTGCCAGCGGACCATTCAGGTCGGGAACTGAAGCTTTCTTT. Its protein is CASGPFRSGTEAFF.